The next 11 T cell receptor beta chains were all read from a single sample in a study of blood T cell repertoires in COVID-19 (dated by TCRdb to about 2020). The library was made by the immunoSEQ multiplex PCR assay. As stored in TCRdb, this immuneACCESS dataset retains in-frame rearrangements with V and J assigned. A fraction of the clones does not appear; measured against another copy, unresolved V genes explain less than half of the discrepancy, and the remainder lacks a known reason. The sample records some 200,000 clones, approximately 83% of which are singletons. 4.8% of the sample goes to the ten largest clones. The sequenced sample consisted of PBMCs or T cells enriched from blood (not recorded which). Receptor source: a woman aged 45-65 years who had been exposed to COVID-19.

This clone appeared once. The chain employs TRBV9 and TRBJ2-2; 7 bases fit TRBD1. Germline CDR1 and CDR2: SGDLS and YYNGEE. V was clipped by 0 bases and J by 6 bases; unmatched bases: 8. The CDR3 covers 16 residues. CDR3 sequence reads: CASSVGQGVEAGELFF. CDR3 sequence (DNA): TGTGCCAGCAGCGTAGGGCAGGGGGTAGAGGCCGGGGAGCTGTTTTTT. The complete variable domain, with remaining parts taken from reference TRBV9 and TRBJ2-2, reads DSGVTQTPKHLITATGQRVTLRCSPRSGDLSVYWYQQSLDQGLQFLIQYYNGEERAKGNILERFSAQQFPDLHSELNLSSLELGDSALYFCASSVGQGVEAGELFFGEGSRLTVL.

V gene TRBV19 combines with J gene TRBJ1-1; 7 positions agree with TRBD1. Germline lookup yields CDR1 LNHDA and CDR2 SQIVND (reference sequence). Losses at the gene ends were 5 bases for V and 0 bases for J; bases not matched to a gene: 9. The CDR3 sequence is 16 residues long. CDR3 coding DNA: TGTGCCAGTAGTGCGCGGGACAGCCTATTGAACACTGAAGCTTTCTTT. Protein: CASSARDSLLNTEAFF.

The V gene is TRBV6-5, the J gene TRBJ1-1, with no clear D. CDR3 length equals 13 residues. Germline V CDR1 and CDR2: MNHEY, SVGAGI. The germline V and J ends were trimmed by 7 bases and 8 bases, with 17 bases remaining between them. This chain's CDR3 is CASNPALRIEAFF. The CDR3 DNA sequence: TGTGCCAGCAACCCCGCCTTGAGGATCGAAGCTTTCTTT.

This rearrangement joins TRBV5-1 to TRBJ1-1; 7 nucleotides align to TRBD1. Germline loops: CDR1 SGHRS, CDR2 YFSETQ. Unmatched junction bases numbered 2, after V lost 2 bases and J lost 1 base. The CDR3 spans 14 residues. This CDR3 is CASSFRTGNTEAFF. For the CDR3, the DNA is TGCGCCAGCAGCTTTAGGACAGGGAACACTGAAGCTTTCTTT.

This chain uses TRBV29-1 with TRBJ2-1; tentatively, D is TRBD2 (7 bases). CDR1 SQVTM and CDR2 ANQGSEA come from the germline V gene. The CDR3 consists of 12 residues. The V and J ends lost 3 bases and 7 bases respectively, with 10 bases between them. In DNA, the CDR3 is TGCAGCGTTGACGGGGGGACAAATGAGCAGTTCTTC. Protein sequence: CSVDGGTNEQFF.

The J gene is TRBJ1-1, the V gene TRBV30, with unresolved D. Deletions cut 1 base from V and 1 base from J, with 13 bases between. This CDR3 has 15 residues. The germline V gene encodes CDR1 GTSNPN and CDR2 SVGIG (reference sequence). The CDR3 DNA sequence: TGTGCCTGGAGTGAATTGTACAGACAGAACACTGAAGCTTTCTTT. It encodes CAWSELYRQNTEAFF. The complete variable domain, with remaining parts taken from reference TRBV30 and TRBJ1-1, reads SQTIHQWPATLVQPVGSPLSLECTVEGTSNPNLYWYRQAAGRGLQLLFYSVGIGQISSEVPQNLSASRPQDRQFILSSKKLLLSDSGFYLCAWSELYRQNTEAFFGQGTRLTVV.

The chain carries TRBV5-4 and TRBJ2-3, with unresolved D. CDR1 and CDR2 (germline): SGHNT, YYREEE (reference sequence). The CDR3 contains 14 residues. The germline V and J ends were trimmed by 2 bases and 2 bases, with 9 bases remaining between them. In DNA, the CDR3 is TGTGCCAGCAGCTTAGTGGGCCCCACAGATACGCAGTATTTT. Amino acid sequence: CASSLVGPTDTQYF.

This sequence joins TRBV5-6 and TRBJ2-7, with TRBD1 matching 9 bases. The CDR3 is 15 amino acids. J was trimmed by 2 bases and V by 4 bases; bases with no gene match: 7. Germline CDR1 reads SGHDT; CDR2 reads YYEEEE. The CDR3: CASSPVGQGTYEQYF. The CDR3 DNA reads as TGTGCCAGCAGCCCAGTGGGACAGGGCACCTACGAGCAGTACTTC. Filled out from reference TRBV5-6 and TRBJ2-7, the complete variable domain reads DAGVTQSPTHLIKTRGQQVTLRCSPKSGHDTVSWYQQALGQGPQFIFQYYEEEERQRGNFPDRFSGHQFPNYSSELNVNALLLGDSALYLCASSPVGQGTYEQYFGPGTRLTVT.

In this sample, this clone turned up once. V and J are TRBV25-1 and TRBJ1-4, with a possible D match to TRBD1 (5 bases). V was shortened by 5 bases and J by 5 bases, with 12 bases between the two germline ends. The CDR3 is made up of 14 amino acids. Germline V gene data show CDR1 as MGHDK and CDR2 as SYGVNS. The CDR3 reads CASSRTGWNEKLFF. CDR3 nucleotide sequence: TGTGCCAGCAGTAGAACAGGCTGGAATGAAAAACTGTTTTTT.

This rearrangement joins TRBV12-3 or TRBV12-4 to TRBJ1-1, with no clear D. V gave up 7 bases and J gave up 4 bases, with 7 bases separating them. CDR3 length: 11 residues. CDR3 residues: CASTISTEAFF. CDR3 sequence (DNA): TGTGCCAGCACCATTAGCACTGAAGCTTTCTTT.

The chain uses TRBV2 and TRBJ1-4, with 7 bases that match TRBD1. The V gene end was trimmed by 2 bases and the J gene end by 9 bases; junction bases not matched to a gene: 9. The CDR3 extends over 15 amino acids. Germline CDR1 and CDR2: SNHLY and FYNNEI. The chain's CDR3 is CASSESGGQAKKLFF. For the CDR3, the DNA is TGTGCCAGCAGTGAAAGTGGCGGACAGGCGAAAAAACTGTTTTTT. Together with reference TRBV2 and TRBJ1-4, the CDR3 gives the full variable domain: EPEVTQTPSHQVTQMGQEVILRCVPISNHLYFYWYRQILGQKVEFLVSFYNNEISEKSEIFDDQFSVERPDGSNFTLKIRSTKLEDSAMYFCASSESGGQAKKLFFGSGTQLSVL.